What follows describes a single TCR beta chain. Its antigen is not identified. This CDR3 contains 19 residues. The V gene's germline CDR1 is SGDLS and CDR2 YYNGEE. UMI-tagged TRB cDNA libraries were built via 5' RACE. TCRdb reprocessed the 5' RACE reads and keeps a single row for each CDR3 protein, giving no DNA. This sample's clone table lists 40,000 to 45,000 distinct CDR3 sequences. This sample stems from a study of CXCR3-negative and CXCR3-positive naive CD8 T cells. Study context: Some 130 million TRB reads were obtained overall (about 1.5 +/- 0.3 million per library).

Findings of the study overall: Cryopreservation partially lowered CXCR3 expression, so most assays used fresh PBMCs.

The TCR comes from a human donor in good health. Some clones in this sample may be carry-over from other donors' samples. The material sequenced was memory CD8+ T cells from blood. V and J are TRBV9 and TRBJ1-2; TCRdb's D call of TRBD1 is untestable without DNA. CDR3 amino acids: CASSEGPRDRGQGYYGYTF.